What follows are 7 T cell receptor beta chains derived from one specimen sequenced in a study of control samples from healthy donors and cancer patients. Libraries were prepared by immunoSEQ multiplex PCR; TCRdb keeps only in-frame clonotypes and omits some of them. Among some 130,000 clones listed, 75% to 95% were seen once. The sequenced material came from blood. Every receptor here comes from a man in his late teens or twenties in good health.

The chain carries TRBV6-5 and TRBJ1-2; unclear D gene. CDR1 is MNHEY, CDR2 SVGAGI, per germline. Trimming pared 6 bases from V and 4 bases from J, leaving 12 bases between. This CDR3 comprises 13 residues. CDR3: CASSSQSGYGYTF. As DNA, the CDR3 is TGTGCCAGCAGCTCACAATCGGGCTATGGCTACACCTTC.

The rearrangement uses TRBV4-2 and TRBJ2-1; 8 bases agree with TRBD2. Germline V gene sequence: CDR1 LGHNA, CDR2 YNFKEQ. The CDR3 covers 11 residues. Unmatched junction bases numbered 5, after V lost 11 bases and J lost 8 bases. DNA of the CDR3: TGTGCCGCCTCCGGGGGGGATGAGCAGTTCTTC. Encoded protein: CAASGGDEQFF.

The chain uses TRBV5-1 and TRBJ2-3, with 8 positions matching TRBD1. V was clipped by 4 bases and J by 3 bases; unmatched bases: 7. The V gene's germline CDR1 is SGHRS and CDR2 YFSETQ. This CDR3 spans 15 amino acids. Here the CDR3 reads CASSLGQGGTDTQYF. Written as DNA, the CDR3 is TGCGCCAGCAGCCTAGGACAGGGCGGGACAGATACGCAGTATTTT.

The chain uses TRBV15 and TRBJ2-5; possibly TRBD2 for D (5 bases). Germline CDR1 is LNHNV and CDR2 is YYDKDF (reference sequence). V was pared by 6 bases and J by 1 base, with 9 bases between. This CDR3 region has 13 residues. The CDR3 is CATRAGVQETQYF. CDR3 nucleotide sequence: TGTGCCACCAGGGCCGGGGTCCAAGAGACCCAGTACTTC.

The chain uses TRBV12-3 or TRBV12-4 and TRBJ1-2, with 9 bases that match TRBD1. The ends lost 6 bases at V and 7 bases at J; junction bases unmatched: 6. The CDR3 contains 13 residues. The CDR3 here is CASRRGQGSGYTF. The CDR3 nucleotides are TGTGCCAGCAGGCGCGGACAGGGGTCTGGCTACACCTTC.

The gene calls are TRBV5-1 and TRBJ1-2; 9 nucleotides match TRBD1. V shed 3 bases, J shed 4 bases, and the junction held 10 bases outside the gene matches. CDR3 length: 16 amino acids. Germline lookup yields CDR1 SGHRS and CDR2 YFSETQ. The CDR3 loop is CASSSRDRDRSYGYTF. The CDR3 DNA sequence: TGCGCCAGCAGCTCCCGGGACAGGGATCGCTCCTATGGCTACACCTTC.

This clone was recorded once. This chain uses TRBV7-3 with TRBJ2-1, with D perhaps matching TRBD2 (7 bases). The V gene's germline CDR1 is SGHTA and CDR2 FQGTGA. The CDR3 sequence is 15 residues long. V was cut by 2 bases and J by 4 bases, with 12 bases left in between. CDR3 loop: CASSLGGALYNEQFF. The CDR3 coding sequence is TGTGCCAGCAGCTTAGGGGGGGCCCTTTACAATGAGCAGTTCTTC.